This T cell receptor (beta chain) is drawn from a study of blood T cell repertoires in COVID-19. As for the study in general: Sites in the United States, Italy and Spain provided acute and convalescent COVID-19 samples. PBMCs, B-cell-depleted T cells, or T cells were the source of the cDNA or gDNA that made up the material.

Under the authors' procedure: From reference gene primer amplification, estimates of nucleated cell counts were derived. Measured with immunoSEQ multiplex PCR; TCRdb has only the in-frame clones, and not every one. D and trimming come from the DNA, and the V and J calls and clone size come from that table. The table shows about 310,000 clones, with 80% to 90% occurring only once. Germline CDR1 is SGHDN and CDR2 is FVKESK. V trimming: 4 bases; J trimming: 6 bases; junction bases outside the gene matches: 8. This CDR3 has 14 residues. This clonotype was obtained from a middle-aged man with active or convalescent COVID-19. The rearrangement joins TRBV14 to TRBJ1-2; 7 nucleotides line up with TRBD1. The specimen was peripheral blood. The CDR3, as DNA: TGTGCCAGCAGCCCCATTCCGACAGGGAATGGCTACACCTTC. It codes for CASSPIPTGNGYTF.